Here is one T cell receptor beta chain with its context. Antigen unknown. These data are taken from a study of T-cell memory formation after mild COVID-19. Overall study context: The two donors had largely donor-specific TCR clusters. Study observations and caveats: Those CD4+ clones that contracted were mainly in CM and EM (CD8+ ones in EMRA). Contracting clones from day 15 to 85 had balanced CD4/CD8; later expanders favoured CD4+.

With constant-segment primers, 5'RACE yielded cDNA libraries of TCR alpha and TCR beta that carried sample barcodes and UMIs. TCRdb itself ran the 5' RACE reads through MiXCR, one entry per CDR3 protein. The sample lists around 120,000 distinct CDR3 sequences, roughly 15% occurring once. This CDR3 has 14 amino acids. Germline trimming cut 4 bases from V and 5 bases from J; bases unmatched to any gene: 7. Germline V gene data show CDR1 as LGHDT and CDR2 as YNNKEL (reference sequence). The sequence came from an adult woman who had mild COVID-19 (a few samples of this study predate the infection). Cell type and time point are not known. Specimen: PBMCs or a T cell subset sorted from them (not recorded which). This rearrangement joins TRBV3-1 to TRBJ1-1; 7 bases are shared with TRBD1. This CDR3 reads CASSRPGGGTEAFF. The DNA of the CDR3 is TGTGCCAGCAGCCGGCCAGGGGGGGGAACTGAAGCTTTCTTT.